These 9 T cell receptor beta chains came from one sample sequenced in a study of T cells in Graves' hyperthyroidism and ophthalmopathy. There were TCR beta CDR3 regions amplified from RNA transcripts. First-round RT-PCR targeting the TCR CDR3 was performed with the HTBI primer set. TCRdb used MiXCR to reprocess the multiplex PCR reads, holding one entry per CDR3 protein. The sample holds under 350,000 distinct CDR3 sequences, 15% to 20% seen once. Input material: blood. The receptors here all came from a woman aged 45-60 years with Graves' hyperthyroidism.

This clonotype has a count of ten or more. The CDR3 region has the DNA TGTGCCAGCTCCCTGCGGGAGGGGACTGAAGCTTTCTTT. Its translation: CASSLREGTEAFF. The chain uses TRBV18 and TRBJ1-1, with a possible D match to TRBD1 (5 bases). The germline V gene has CDR1 KGHSH and CDR2 LQKENI. Trimming shortened V by 6 bases and J by 5 bases, and 13 bases separated the two germline ends. This CDR3 contains 13 residues.

This clonotype was counted ten times or more. The rearrangement links TRBV28 to TRBJ2-6, with 7 bases aligning to TRBD2. Germline values: CDR1 MDHEN, CDR2 SYDVKM. Losses at the gene ends were 6 bases for V and 0 bases for J; bases not matched to a gene: 11. The CDR3 is made up of 18 amino acids. DNA of the CDR3: TGTGCCAGCAGCGATGAAGCGGGATGGGGCTCTGGGGCCAACGTCCTGACTTTC. Translated: CASSDEAGWGSGANVLTF.

The table lists this clonotype with many counts. The chain couples TRBV2 to TRBJ2-2; 8 bases fit TRBD1. CDR1 is SNHLY and CDR2 is FYNNEI in the germline V gene. Losses at the gene ends were 5 bases for V and 6 bases for J; bases not matched to a gene: 11. The CDR3 is 16 residues long. CDR3 sequence reads: CASSRTGQASAGELFF. In DNA, the CDR3 is TGTGCCAGCAGTCGAACGGGACAGGCTTCGGCCGGGGAGCTGTTTTTT.

This clonotype was counted only a few times. The rearrangement links TRBV5-1 to TRBJ1-5; D is undetermined. Trimming stripped 0 bases from V and 7 bases from J, with 8 bases between. Germline assignment: CDR1 SGHRS and CDR2 YFSETQ. The CDR3 extends over 13 amino acids. CDR3 sequence reads: CASSLDSGQPQHF. CDR3 sequence (DNA): TGCGCCAGCAGCTTGGATTCTGGACAGCCCCAGCATTTT.

This chain links TRBV6-2 or TRBV6-3 with TRBJ1-5; possibly TRBD1 for D (5 bases). Germline V gene data show CDR1 as MNHEY and CDR2 as SVGEGT. Trimming pared 6 bases from V and 7 bases from J, leaving 13 bases between. This CDR3 contains 13 residues. The CDR3 protein is CASRPRQFQPQHF. The CDR3 DNA reads as TGTGCCAGCAGACCGAGACAGTTCCAGCCCCAGCATTTT.

The chain couples TRBV6-1 to TRBJ1-5; D not resolved. CDR3 length: 14 amino acids. Germline V gene lookup returns CDR1 MNHNS and CDR2 SASEGT. The V gene lost 4 bases and the J gene lost 7 bases, with 14 bases spanning the gap. This chain's CDR3 is CASSGGMDGQPQHF. The CDR3 coding sequence is TGTGCCAGCAGTGGAGGAATGGATGGACAGCCCCAGCATTTT.

The V and J genes are TRBV6-1 and TRBJ2-7; D is unclear. From germline, CDR1 is MNHNS and CDR2 SASEGT. The V and J ends lost 3 bases and 6 bases respectively, with 12 bases between them. The CDR3 is made up of 13 amino acids. The CDR3 nucleotides are TGTGCCAGCAGTGAGGGCCCAGACCTCGAGCAGTACTTC. It encodes CASSEGPDLEQYF.

This clonotype was recorded a few times. The genes are TRBV5-1 and TRBJ1-2; a weak D match, TRBD1 (5 bases). The CDR3 covers 15 residues. V dropped 6 bases and J dropped 2 bases, with 17 bases sitting between them. Per the germline V gene, CDR1 is SGHRS and CDR2 is YFSETQ. The CDR3 nucleotides read TGCGCCAGCACCCCGGCGGGGGGTGGCAACTATGGCTACACCTTC. Protein: CASTPAGGGNYGYTF.

In its sample, this clonotype was seen a few times. The gene calls are TRBV6-1 and TRBJ1-1; TRBD1 is a possible D gene (5 bases). Deletions cut 7 bases from V and 5 bases from J, with 14 bases between. This CDR3 has 13 amino acids. Germline CDR1 and CDR2: MNHNS and SASEGT. CDR3 protein: CASTRGRGTEAFF. CDR3 bases: TGTGCCAGCACCCGAGGGCGGGGGACTGAAGCTTTCTTT.